This paragraph covers one T cell receptor beta chain sequence. What was amplified from RNA transcripts were TCR beta CDR3 regions. With the HTBI primer set, the TCR CDR3 went through a first round of RT-PCR. One entry per CDR3 protein results from TCRdb running MiXCR on the multiplex PCR reads. The sample contains about 350,000 distinct CDR3 sequences, 15% to 20% of which appear only once. The source of the sample is a study of T cells in Graves' hyperthyroidism and ophthalmopathy. V lost 2 bases, J lost 2 bases, and 9 bases lay in between. Germline CDR1 is SEHNR and CDR2 is FQNEAQ (reference sequence). This CDR3 contains 15 residues.

Sequencing was performed on blood. The TCR sequence derives from a woman between 35 and 50 years old with Graves' ophthalmopathy. The V and J genes are TRBV7-9 and TRBJ2-2; D is unresolved. DNA for the CDR3: TGTGCCAGCAGCTTACCTCGAACTAACACCGGGGAGCTGTTTTTT. Translating gives CASSLPRTNTGELFF.